This is a list of T cell receptor beta chains from one sample in a study of shared clonotypes between healthy human individuals. TCRdb's table, derived via immunoSEQ multiplex PCR, lists solely in-frame clones and lacks some. This sample carries about 2 million clones, approximately 94% of them seen once, and the ten largest clones take roughly 1%. The specimen was naive CD8+ T cells sorted from blood. The receptors shown here come from a man younger than 35 in good health. CDR3s include the opening cysteine and the closing phenylalanine or tryptophan.

v_gene,j_gene,CDR3aa
TRBV13,TRBJ2-2,CASTYRDGAGELFF
TRBV7-9,TRBJ1-5,CASSPPGGADQPQHF
TRBV5-1,TRBJ2-1,CASSLTSGTYNEQFF
TRBV27,TRBJ2-5,CASSRGLAGGQETQYF
TRBV27,TRBJ2-7,CASSLFPGNSYEQYF
TRBV28,TRBJ1-5,CASSPEVAGNQPQHF
TRBV4-3,TRBJ1-4,CASSQYLEGEKLFF
TRBV28,TRBJ2-2,CASNRPNTGELFF
TRBV4-1,TRBJ2-1,CASSQGTSGSRDEQFF
TRBV7-9,TRBJ2-3,CASSSRTSGRIPDTQYF
TRBV2,TRBJ2-7,CASSVAREGPPTYEQYF
TRBV5-4,TRBJ2-1,CASSLDVTGVGEQFF
TRBV6-5,TRBJ2-3,CASSYLESTDTQYF
TRBV27,TRBJ2-2,CASSPLADPNTGELFF
TRBV30,TRBJ2-3,CAWTRAWGMWTDTQYF
TRBV7-3,TRBJ1-5,CASSLNVGANQPQHF
TRBV6-5,TRBJ2-7,CASSYGQGTEQYF
TRBV7-2,TRBJ2-2,CASSLVSTDTGELFF
TRBV6-1,TRBJ1-2,CASSPGGGGNRYTF
TRBV6-5,TRBJ1-2,CASRPGTGIRGYTF
TRBV9,TRBJ1-1,CASSGESVNTEAFF
TRBV30,TRBJ2-7,CAWSVAATYEQYF
TRBV9,TRBJ1-2,CASSVGGEAYGYTF
TRBV7-8,TRBJ2-3,CASSDWTDTDTQYF
TRBV27,TRBJ1-6,CASSPQTRGPGSPLHF
TRBV4-1,TRBJ2-3,CASSPPGRSTDTQYF
TRBV4-1,TRBJ1-3,CASSQEGGQGNTIYF
TRBV30,TRBJ1-5,CAWSSGQGNQPQHF
TRBV7-8,TRBJ2-7,CASSLALFSYEQYF
TRBV7-6,TRBJ2-7,CASSLEGGAYEQYF
TRBV4-2,TRBJ1-4,CASSRTQPNEKLFF
TRBV5-6,TRBJ2-7,CASSGDRGFVQYF
TRBV9,TRBJ1-5,CASSVGSNQPQHF
TRBV10-2,TRBJ1-1,CASGDPWNTEAFF
TRBV15,TRBJ2-5,CATSTTSASETQYF
TRBV7-9,TRBJ1-2,CASSLSLTGFNYGYTF
TRBV6-6,TRBJ2-1,CASSLHPRESDNEQFF
TRBV25-1,TRBJ2-1,CASSGWGLALF
TRBV27,TRBJ1-5,CASSLGGSNQPQHF
TRBV9,TRBJ1-4,CASSVGGRNNEKLFF
TRBV5-6,TRBJ2-7,CASSPERRDYEQYF
TRBV5-4,TRBJ2-3,CASSLKGQGKDTQYF
TRBV5-6,TRBJ2-5,CASSLDLGVQETQYF
TRBV10-3,TRBJ2-7,CAISESSSALGRDYEQYF
TRBV6-5,TRBJ2-1,CASSSLAGSYNEQFF
TRBV6-5,TRBJ2-2,CASSYQHGTGELFF
TRBV27,TRBJ2-5,CASSLYSGRTQETQYF
TRBV10-2,TRBJ2-3,CASSQGLSTDTQYF
TRBV25-1,TRBJ1-2,CASSDPGTGVGYTF
TRBV4-1,TRBJ1-4,CASSREGEKLFF
TRBV19,TRBJ2-1,CASSIDWEGFSSYNEQFF
TRBV29-1,TRBJ1-2,CSVETGTPQGYGYTF
TRBV5-8,TRBJ1-2,CASSLVDVYGYTF
TRBV27,TRBJ1-2,CASSFRGMRYGYTF
TRBV13,TRBJ1-1,CATRGMNTEAFF
TRBV2,TRBJ2-1,CARGDGTGWGEQFF
TRBV2,TRBJ2-2,CASSEGGRDTGELFF
TRBV6-5,TRBJ2-2,CASSPGQGNTGELFF
TRBV6-6,TRBJ2-7,CASSSRQSYEQYF
TRBV28,TRBJ1-1,CASGAGGYGNTEAFF